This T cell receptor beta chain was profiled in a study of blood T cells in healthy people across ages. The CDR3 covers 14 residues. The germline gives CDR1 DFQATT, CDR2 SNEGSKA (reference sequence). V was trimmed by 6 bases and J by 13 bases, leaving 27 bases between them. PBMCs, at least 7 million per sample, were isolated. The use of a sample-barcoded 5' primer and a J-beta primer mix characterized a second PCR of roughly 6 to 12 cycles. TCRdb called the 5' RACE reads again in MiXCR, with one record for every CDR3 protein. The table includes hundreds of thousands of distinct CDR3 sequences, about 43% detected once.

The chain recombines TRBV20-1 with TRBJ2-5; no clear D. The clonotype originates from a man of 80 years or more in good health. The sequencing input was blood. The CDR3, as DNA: TGCAGTGCATTAAAGGTAGCCCCAGTGTACGAGCGGTACTTC. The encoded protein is CSALKVAPVYERYF.